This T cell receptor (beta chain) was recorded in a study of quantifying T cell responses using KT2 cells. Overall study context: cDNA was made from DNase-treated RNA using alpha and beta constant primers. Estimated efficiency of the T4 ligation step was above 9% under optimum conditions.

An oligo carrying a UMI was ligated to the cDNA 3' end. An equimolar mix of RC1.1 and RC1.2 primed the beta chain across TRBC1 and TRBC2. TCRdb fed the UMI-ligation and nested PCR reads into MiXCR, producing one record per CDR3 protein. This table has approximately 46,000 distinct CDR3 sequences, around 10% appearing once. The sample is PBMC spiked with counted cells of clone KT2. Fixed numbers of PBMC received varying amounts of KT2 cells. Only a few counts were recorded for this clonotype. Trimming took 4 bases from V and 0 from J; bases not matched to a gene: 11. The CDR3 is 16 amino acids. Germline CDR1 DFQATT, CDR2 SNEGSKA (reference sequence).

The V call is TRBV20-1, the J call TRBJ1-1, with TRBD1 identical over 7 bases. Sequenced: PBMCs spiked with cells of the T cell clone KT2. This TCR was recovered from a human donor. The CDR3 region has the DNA TGCAGTGCTACGAACCTACAGGGGTCAATGAACACTGAAGCTTTCTTT. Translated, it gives CSATNLQGSMNTEAFF.